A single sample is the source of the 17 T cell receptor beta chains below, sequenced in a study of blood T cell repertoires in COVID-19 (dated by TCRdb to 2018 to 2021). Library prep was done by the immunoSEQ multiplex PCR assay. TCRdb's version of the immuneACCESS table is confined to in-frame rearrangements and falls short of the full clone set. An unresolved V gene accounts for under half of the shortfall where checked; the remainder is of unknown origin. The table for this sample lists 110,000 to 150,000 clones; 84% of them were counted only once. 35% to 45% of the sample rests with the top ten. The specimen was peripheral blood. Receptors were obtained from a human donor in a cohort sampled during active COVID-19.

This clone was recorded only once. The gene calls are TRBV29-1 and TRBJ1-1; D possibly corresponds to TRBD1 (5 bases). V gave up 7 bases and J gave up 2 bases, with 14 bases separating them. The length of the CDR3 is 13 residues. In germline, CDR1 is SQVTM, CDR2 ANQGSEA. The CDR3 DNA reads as TGCAGCGGGGCGGGGGAGCTAAACACTGAAGCTTTCTTT. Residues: CSGAGELNTEAFF.

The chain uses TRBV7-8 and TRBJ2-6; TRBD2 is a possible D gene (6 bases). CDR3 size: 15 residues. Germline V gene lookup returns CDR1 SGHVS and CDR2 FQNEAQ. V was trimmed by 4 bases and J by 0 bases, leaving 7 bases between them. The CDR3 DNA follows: TGTGCCAGCAGCTGGCGGGGCTCTGGGGCCAACGTCCTGACTTTC. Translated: CASSWRGSGANVLTF.

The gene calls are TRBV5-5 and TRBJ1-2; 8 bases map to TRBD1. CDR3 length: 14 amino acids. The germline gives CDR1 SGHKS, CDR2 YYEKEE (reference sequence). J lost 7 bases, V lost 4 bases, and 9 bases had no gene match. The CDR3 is CASSRSGGPRGYTF. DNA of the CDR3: TGTGCCAGCAGCCGCTCAGGGGGCCCCCGTGGCTACACCTTC.

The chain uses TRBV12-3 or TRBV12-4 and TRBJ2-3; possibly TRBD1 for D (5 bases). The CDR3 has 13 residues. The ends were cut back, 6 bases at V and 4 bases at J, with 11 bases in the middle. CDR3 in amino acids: CASSRQSSDTQYF. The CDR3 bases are TGTGCCAGCAGCCGACAGTCCTCAGATACGCAGTATTTT.

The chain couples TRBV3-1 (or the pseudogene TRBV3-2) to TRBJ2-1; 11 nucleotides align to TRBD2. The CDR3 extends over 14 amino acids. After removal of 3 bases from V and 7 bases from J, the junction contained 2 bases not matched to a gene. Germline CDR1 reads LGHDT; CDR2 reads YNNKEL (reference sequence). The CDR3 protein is CASSHLAGGNEQFF. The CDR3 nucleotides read TGTGCCAGCAGCCACCTAGCGGGGGGAAATGAGCAGTTCTTC.

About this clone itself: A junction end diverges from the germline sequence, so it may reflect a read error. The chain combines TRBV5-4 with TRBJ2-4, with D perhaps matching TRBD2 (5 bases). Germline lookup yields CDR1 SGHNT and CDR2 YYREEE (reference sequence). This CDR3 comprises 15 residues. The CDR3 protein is CASALSGTPTATPYF. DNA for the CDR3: TGTGCCAGCGCCCTCAGCGGTACACCAACAGCTACGCCGTATTTT.

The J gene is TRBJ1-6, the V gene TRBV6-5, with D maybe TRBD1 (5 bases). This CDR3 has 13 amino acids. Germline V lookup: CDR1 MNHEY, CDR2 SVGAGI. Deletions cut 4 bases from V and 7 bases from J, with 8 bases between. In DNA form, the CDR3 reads TGTGCCAGCAGTTCCGACAGCAATTCACCCCTCCACTTT. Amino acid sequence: CASSSDSNSPLHF.

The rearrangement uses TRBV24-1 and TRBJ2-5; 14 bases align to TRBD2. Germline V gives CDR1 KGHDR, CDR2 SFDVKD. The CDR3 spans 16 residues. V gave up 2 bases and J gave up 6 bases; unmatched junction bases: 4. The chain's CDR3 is CATSDSGTSGSKTQYF. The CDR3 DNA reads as TGTGCCACCAGTGATTCCGGGACTAGCGGGAGTAAGACCCAGTACTTC.

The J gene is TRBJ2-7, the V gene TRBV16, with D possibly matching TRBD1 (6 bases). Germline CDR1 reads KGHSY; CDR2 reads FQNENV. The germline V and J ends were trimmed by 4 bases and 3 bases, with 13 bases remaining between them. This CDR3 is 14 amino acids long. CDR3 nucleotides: TGTGCCAGCAGCCTCCAGGGGCAGGGCTACGAGCAGTACGTC. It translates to CASSLQGQGYEQYV.

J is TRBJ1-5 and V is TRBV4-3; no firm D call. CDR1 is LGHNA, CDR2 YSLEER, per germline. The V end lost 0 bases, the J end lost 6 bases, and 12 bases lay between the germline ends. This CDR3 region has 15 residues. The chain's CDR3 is CASSQERSWSQPQHF. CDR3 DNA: TGCGCCAGCAGCCAAGAACGCTCCTGGAGTCAGCCCCAGCATTTT.

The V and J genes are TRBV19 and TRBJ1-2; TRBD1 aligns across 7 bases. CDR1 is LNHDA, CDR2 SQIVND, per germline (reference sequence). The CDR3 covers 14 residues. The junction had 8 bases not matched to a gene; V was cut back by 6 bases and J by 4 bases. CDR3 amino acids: CASRQAGGGYGYTF. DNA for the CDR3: TGTGCCAGTAGGCAAGCAGGGGGAGGCTATGGCTACACCTTC.

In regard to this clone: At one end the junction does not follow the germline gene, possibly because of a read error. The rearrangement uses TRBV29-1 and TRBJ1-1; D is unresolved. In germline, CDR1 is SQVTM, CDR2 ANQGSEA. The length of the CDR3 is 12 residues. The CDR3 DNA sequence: TGCAGCGTTGAAGATCGCAGAGGCGAGAGCCAATTT. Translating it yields CSVEDRRGESQF.

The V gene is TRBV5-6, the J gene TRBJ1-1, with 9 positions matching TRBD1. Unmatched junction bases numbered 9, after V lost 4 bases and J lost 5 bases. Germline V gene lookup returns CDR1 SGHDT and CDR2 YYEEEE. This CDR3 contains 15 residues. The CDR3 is CASSTLGQGGTEAFF. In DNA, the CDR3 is TGTGCCAGCAGCACTCTGGGACAGGGAGGGACTGAAGCTTTCTTT.

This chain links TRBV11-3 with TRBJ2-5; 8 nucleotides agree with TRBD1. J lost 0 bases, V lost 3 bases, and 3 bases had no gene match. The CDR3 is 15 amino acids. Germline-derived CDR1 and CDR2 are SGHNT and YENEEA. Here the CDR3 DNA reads TGTGCCAGCAGCTTCCGGACAGGGTACCAAGAGACCCAGTACTTC. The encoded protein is CASSFRTGYQETQYF.

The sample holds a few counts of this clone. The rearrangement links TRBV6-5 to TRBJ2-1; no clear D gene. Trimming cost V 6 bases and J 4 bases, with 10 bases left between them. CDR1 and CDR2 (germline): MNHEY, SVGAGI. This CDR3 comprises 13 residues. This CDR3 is CASSQTVYNEQFF. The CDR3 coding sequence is TGTGCCAGCAGCCAAACAGTTTACAATGAGCAGTTCTTC.

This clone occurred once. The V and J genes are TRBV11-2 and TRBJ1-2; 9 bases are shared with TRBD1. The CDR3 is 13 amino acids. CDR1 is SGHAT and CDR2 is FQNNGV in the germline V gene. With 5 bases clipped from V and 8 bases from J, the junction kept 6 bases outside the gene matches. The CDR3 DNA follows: TGTGCCAGCAGCCGGGACAGGGCGGGAGGCTACACCTTC. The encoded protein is CASSRDRAGGYTF.

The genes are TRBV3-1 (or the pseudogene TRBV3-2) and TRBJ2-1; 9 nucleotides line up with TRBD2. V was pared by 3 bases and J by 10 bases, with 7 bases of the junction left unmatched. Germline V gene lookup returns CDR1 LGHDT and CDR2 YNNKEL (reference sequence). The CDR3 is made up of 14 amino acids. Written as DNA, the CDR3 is TGTGCCAGCAGCCAGCGGGGGGGGTTTGAGGAGCAGTTCTTC. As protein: CASSQRGGFEEQFF.